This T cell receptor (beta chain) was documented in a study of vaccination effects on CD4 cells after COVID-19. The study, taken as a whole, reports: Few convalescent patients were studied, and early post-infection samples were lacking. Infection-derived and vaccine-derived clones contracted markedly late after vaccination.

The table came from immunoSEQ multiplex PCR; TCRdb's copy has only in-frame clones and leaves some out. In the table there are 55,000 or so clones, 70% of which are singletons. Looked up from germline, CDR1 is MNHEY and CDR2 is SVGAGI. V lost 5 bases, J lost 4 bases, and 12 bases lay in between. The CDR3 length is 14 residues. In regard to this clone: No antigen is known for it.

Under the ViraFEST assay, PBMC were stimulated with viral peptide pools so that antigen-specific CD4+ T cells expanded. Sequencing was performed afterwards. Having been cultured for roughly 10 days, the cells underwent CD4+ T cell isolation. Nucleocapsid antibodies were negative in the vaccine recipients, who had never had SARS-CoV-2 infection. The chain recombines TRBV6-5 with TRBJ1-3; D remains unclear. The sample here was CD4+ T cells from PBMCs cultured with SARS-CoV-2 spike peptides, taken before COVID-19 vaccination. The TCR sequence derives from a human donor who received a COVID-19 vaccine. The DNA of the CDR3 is TGTGCCAGCAGTACGCGAAGCCGGGGAAACACCATATATTTT. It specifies CASSTRSRGNTIYF.